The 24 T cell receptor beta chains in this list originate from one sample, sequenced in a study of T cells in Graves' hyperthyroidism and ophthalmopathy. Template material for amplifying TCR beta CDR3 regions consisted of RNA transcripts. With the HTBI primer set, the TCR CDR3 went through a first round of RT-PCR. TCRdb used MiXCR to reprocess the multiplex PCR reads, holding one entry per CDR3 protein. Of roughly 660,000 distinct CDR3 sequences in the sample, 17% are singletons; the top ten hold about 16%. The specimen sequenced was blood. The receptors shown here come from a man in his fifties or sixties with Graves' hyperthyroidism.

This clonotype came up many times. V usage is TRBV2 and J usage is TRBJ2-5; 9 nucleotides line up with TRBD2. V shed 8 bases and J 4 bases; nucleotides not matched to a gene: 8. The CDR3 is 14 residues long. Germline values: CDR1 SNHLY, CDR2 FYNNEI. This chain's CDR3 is CASRTSESRETQYF. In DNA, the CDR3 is TGTGCCAGCCGGACTAGCGAGAGCAGAGAGACCCAGTACTTC.

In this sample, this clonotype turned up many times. The CDR3 nucleotides are TGTGCCAGCAGAAGGGGTAGCGGGAGCGGTCGACACGGTGAGACCCAGTACTTC. Translation: CASRRGSGSGRHGETQYF. V is TRBV2 and J is TRBJ2-5, with 9 bases that match TRBD2. Looked up from germline, CDR1 is SNHLY and CDR2 is FYNNEI. Trimming cost V 6 bases and J 5 bases; bases outside gene matches: 19. There are 18 residues in the CDR3.

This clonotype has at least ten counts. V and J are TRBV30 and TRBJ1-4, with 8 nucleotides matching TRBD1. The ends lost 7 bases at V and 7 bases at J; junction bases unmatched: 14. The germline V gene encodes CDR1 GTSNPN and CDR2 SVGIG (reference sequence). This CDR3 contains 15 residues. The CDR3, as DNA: TGTGCCTACCAATCACCCGACAGGGGAGGTGAAAAACTGTTTTTT. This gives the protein CAYQSPDRGGEKLFF.

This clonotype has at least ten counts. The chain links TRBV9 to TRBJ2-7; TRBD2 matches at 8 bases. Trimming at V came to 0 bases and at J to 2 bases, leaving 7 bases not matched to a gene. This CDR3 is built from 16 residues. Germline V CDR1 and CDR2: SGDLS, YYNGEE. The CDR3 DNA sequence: TGTGCCAGCAGCGTAGTTGCACTAGCGGAAACCTACGAGCAGTACTTC. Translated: CASSVVALAETYEQYF.

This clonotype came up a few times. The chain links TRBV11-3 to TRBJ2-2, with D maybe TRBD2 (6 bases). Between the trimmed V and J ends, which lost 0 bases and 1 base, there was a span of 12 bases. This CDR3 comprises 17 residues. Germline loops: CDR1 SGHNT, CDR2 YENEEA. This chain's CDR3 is CASSLDIGSRNTGELFF. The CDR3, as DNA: TGTGCCAGCAGCTTAGACATCGGGAGCAGGAACACCGGGGAGCTGTTTTTT.

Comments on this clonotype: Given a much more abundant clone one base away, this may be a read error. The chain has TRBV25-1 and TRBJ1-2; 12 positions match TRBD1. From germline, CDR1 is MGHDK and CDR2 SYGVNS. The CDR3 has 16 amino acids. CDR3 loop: CARSEIGTGGFRGYTF. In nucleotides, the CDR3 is TGTGCCCGCAGTGAGATCGGGACAGGGGGCTTCAGGGGCTACACCTTC.

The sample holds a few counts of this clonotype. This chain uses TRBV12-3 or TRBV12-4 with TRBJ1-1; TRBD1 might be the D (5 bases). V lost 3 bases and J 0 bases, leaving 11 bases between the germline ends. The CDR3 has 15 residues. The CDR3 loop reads CASSLKGAMNTEAFF. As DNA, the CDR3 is TGTGCCAGCAGTTTGAAAGGGGCTATGAACACTGAAGCTTTCTTT.

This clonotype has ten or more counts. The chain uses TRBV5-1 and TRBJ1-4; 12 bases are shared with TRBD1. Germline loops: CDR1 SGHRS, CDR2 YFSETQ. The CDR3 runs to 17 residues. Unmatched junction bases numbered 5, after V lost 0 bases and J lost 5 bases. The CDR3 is CASSLGDRGRVNEKLFF. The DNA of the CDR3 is TGCGCCAGCAGCTTGGGGGACAGGGGGCGCGTGAATGAAAAACTGTTTTTT. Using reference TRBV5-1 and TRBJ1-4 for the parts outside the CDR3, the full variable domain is KAGVTQTPRYLIKTRGQQVTLSCSPISGHRSVSWYQQTPGQGLQFLFEYFSETQRNKGNFPGRFSGRQFSNSRSEMNVSTLELGDSALYLCASSLGDRGRVNEKLFFGSGTQLSVL.

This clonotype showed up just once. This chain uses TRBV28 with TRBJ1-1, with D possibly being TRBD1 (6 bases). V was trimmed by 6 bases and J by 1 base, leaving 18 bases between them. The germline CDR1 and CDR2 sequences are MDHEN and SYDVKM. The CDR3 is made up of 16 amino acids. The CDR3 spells CASSERGGHTNTEAFF. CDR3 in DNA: TGTGCCAGCAGCGAAAGGGGGGGACATACGAACACTGAAGCTTTCTTT.

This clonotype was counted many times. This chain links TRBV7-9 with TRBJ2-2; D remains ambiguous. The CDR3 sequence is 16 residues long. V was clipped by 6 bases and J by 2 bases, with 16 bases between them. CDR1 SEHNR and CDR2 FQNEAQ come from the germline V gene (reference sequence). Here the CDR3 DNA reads TGTGCCAGCAGTCACCAAGCACAGCTTAACACCGGGGAGCTGTTTTTT. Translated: CASSHQAQLNTGELFF.

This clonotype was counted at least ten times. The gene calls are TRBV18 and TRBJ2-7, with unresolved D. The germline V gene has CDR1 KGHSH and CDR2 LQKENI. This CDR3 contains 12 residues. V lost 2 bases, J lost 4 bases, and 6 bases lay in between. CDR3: CASSPNGYEQYF. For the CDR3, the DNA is TGTGCCAGCTCACCAAACGGATACGAGCAGTACTTC.

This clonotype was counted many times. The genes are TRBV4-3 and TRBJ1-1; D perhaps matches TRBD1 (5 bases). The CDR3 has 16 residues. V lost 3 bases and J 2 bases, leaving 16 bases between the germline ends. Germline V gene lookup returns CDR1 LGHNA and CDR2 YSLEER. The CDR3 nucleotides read TGCGCCAGCAGCCATGATCCTCGGGACGGAAACACTGAAGCTTTCTTT. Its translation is CASSHDPRDGNTEAFF.

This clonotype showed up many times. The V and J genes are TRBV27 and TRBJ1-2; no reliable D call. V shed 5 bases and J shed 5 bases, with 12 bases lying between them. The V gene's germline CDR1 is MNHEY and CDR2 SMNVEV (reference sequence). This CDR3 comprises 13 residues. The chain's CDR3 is CASSQNGLYGYTF. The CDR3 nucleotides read TGTGCCAGCAGTCAAAACGGCTTGTATGGCTACACCTTC.

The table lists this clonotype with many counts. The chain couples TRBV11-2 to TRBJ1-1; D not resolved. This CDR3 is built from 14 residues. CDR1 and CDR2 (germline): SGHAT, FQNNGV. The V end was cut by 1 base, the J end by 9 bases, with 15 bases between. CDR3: CASSLGLRADQAFF. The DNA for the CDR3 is TGTGCCAGCAGCTTAGGATTGCGGGCAGACCAAGCTTTCTTT. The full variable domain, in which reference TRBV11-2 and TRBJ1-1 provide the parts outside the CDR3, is EAGVAQSPRYKIIEKRQSVAFWCNPISGHATLYWYQQILGQGPKLLIQFQNNGVVDDSQLPKDRFSAERLKGVDSTLKIQPAKLEDSAVYLCASSLGLRADQAFFGQGTRLTVV.

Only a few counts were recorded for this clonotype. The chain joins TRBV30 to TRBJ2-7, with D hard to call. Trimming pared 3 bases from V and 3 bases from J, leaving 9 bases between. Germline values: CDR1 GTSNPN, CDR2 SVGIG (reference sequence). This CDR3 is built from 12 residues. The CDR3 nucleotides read TGTGCCTGGAGCGACTCAGACTACGAGCAGTACTTC. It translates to CAWSDSDYEQYF.

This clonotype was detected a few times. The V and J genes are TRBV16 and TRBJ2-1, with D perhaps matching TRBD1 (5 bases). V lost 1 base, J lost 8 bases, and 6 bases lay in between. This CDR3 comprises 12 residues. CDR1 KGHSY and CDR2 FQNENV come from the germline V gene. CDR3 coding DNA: TGTGCCAGCAGCCAATTAGGGGATGAGCAGTTCTTC. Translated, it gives CASSQLGDEQFF.

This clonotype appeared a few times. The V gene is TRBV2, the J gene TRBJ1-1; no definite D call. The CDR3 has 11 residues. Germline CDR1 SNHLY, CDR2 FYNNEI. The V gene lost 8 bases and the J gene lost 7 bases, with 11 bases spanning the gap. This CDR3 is CASLGGSEAFF. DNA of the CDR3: TGTGCCAGCTTGGGCGGAAGTGAAGCTTTCTTT.

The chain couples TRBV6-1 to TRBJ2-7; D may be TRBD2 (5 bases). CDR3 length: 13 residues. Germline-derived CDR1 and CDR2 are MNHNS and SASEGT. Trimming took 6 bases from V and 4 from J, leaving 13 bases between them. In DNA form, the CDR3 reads TGTGCCAGCAGCCCCGTCCTAGCTTACGAGCAGTACTTC. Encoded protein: CASSPVLAYEQYF.

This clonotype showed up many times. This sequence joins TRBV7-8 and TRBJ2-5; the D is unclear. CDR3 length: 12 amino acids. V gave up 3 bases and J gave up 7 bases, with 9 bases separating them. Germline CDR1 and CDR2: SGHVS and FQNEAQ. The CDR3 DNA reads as TGTGCCAGCAGCTTGCCCCTAGGGACCCAGTACTTC. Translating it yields CASSLPLGTQYF.

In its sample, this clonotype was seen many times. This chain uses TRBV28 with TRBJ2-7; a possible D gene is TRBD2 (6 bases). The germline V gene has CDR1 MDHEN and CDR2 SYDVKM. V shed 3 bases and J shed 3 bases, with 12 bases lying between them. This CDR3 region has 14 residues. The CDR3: CASSFGREVYEQYF. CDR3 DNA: TGTGCCAGCAGTTTTGGCAGGGAGGTCTACGAGCAGTACTTC. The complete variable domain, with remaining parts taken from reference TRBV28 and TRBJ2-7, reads DVKVTQSSRYLVKRTGEKVFLECVQDMDHENMFWYRQDPGLGLRLIYFSYDVKMKEKGDIPEGYSVSREKKERFSLILESASTNQTSMYLCASSFGREVYEQYFGPGTRLTVT.

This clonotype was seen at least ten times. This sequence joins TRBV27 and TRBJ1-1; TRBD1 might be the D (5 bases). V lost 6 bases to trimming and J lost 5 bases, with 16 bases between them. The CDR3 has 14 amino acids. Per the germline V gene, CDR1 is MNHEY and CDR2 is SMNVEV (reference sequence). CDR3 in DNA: TGTGCCAGCAGATCCTCAGGGCTCAGGACTGAAGCTTTCTTT. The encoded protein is CASRSSGLRTEAFF.

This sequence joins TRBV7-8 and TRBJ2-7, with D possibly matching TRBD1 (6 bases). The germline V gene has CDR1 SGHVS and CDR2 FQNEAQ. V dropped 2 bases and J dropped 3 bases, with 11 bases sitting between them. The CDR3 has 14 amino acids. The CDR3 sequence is CASSLLDSLYEQYF. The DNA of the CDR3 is TGTGCCAGCAGCTTATTGGACAGTCTCTACGAGCAGTACTTC.

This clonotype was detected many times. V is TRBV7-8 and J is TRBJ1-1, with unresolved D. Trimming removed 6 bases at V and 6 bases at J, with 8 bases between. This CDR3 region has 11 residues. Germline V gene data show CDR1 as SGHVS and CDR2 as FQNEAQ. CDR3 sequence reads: CASRIGSEAFF. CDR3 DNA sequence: TGTGCCAGCAGGATCGGCTCTGAAGCTTTCTTT.

DNA for the CDR3: TGTGCCAGCAGTTTGAGGAACAGGGGGCAAACAGATACGCAGTATTTT. This codes for CASSLRNRGQTDTQYF. The J gene is TRBJ2-3, the V gene TRBV12-3 or TRBV12-4, with 9 bases aligning to TRBD1. J was trimmed by 3 bases and V by 3 bases; bases with no gene match: 7. The CDR3 runs to 16 residues.